The 26 T cell receptor beta chains listed next were all sequenced from one sample in a study of blood T cell repertoires in COVID-19. The data were produced by immunoSEQ multiplex PCR, yet TCRdb's version contains in-frame clones alone and is incomplete. The sample consists of 650,000 to 800,000 clones, about nine tenths of them appearing once. The sequenced sample was peripheral blood. These receptors originate from a woman younger than 35 with acute or convalescent COVID-19.

The gene calls are TRBV12-3 or TRBV12-4 and TRBJ1-2; D perhaps matches TRBD1 (6 bases). V shed 5 bases and J shed 4 bases, with 11 bases lying between them. This CDR3 spans 13 amino acids. The CDR3: CASSQQGPYGYTF. As DNA, the CDR3 is TGTGCCAGCAGTCAACAGGGTCCCTATGGCTACACCTTC.

The chain couples TRBV5-1 to TRBJ1-2; D remains unclear. There are 15 residues in the CDR3. Trimming took off 4 bases at V and 0 bases at J, with 13 bases between the two ends. CDR1 is SGHRS and CDR2 is YFSETQ in the germline V gene. The CDR3 spells CASSKGGFSNYGYTF. The CDR3 region has the DNA TGCGCCAGCAGCAAGGGAGGGTTCTCTAACTATGGCTACACCTTC.

This chain joins TRBV5-6 and TRBJ1-2, with D unclear. This CDR3 is 13 amino acids long. Per germline, CDR1 SGHDT and CDR2 YYEEEE. V was cut by 6 bases and J by 7 bases, with 16 bases left in between. CDR3 in amino acids: CASISVLRSGYTF. In DNA form, the CDR3 reads TGTGCCAGCATATCGGTTCTGAGGAGTGGCTACACCTTC. The variable domain in full, completed from reference TRBV5-6 and TRBJ1-2, reads DAGVTQSPTHLIKTRGQQVTLRCSPKSGHDTVSWYQQALGQGPQFIFQYYEEEERQRGNFPDRFSGHQFPNYSSELNVNALLLGDSALYLCASISVLRSGYTFGSGTRLTVV.

V and J are TRBV7-2 and TRBJ2-7; D is unclear. From germline, CDR1 is SGHTA and CDR2 FQGNSA. The CDR3 runs to 11 residues. Trimming left V 3 bases short and J 6 bases short, with 6 bases between. CDR3 loop: CASSFLSEQYF. The CDR3, as DNA: TGTGCCAGCAGCTTTCTCTCCGAGCAGTACTTC. Variable domain in full (rest from reference TRBV7-2 and TRBJ2-7): GAGVSQSPSNKVTEKGKDVELRCDPISGHTALYWYRQSLGQGLEFLIYFQGNSAPDKSGLPSDRFSAERTGGSVSTLTIQRTQQEDSAVYLCASSFLSEQYFGPGTRLTVT.

This chain joins TRBV30 and TRBJ1-1, with 7 bases lining up with TRBD1. Germline V gene lookup returns CDR1 GTSNPN and CDR2 SVGIG (reference sequence). The CDR3 loop spans 13 amino acids. The trim removed 3 bases at V and 7 bases at J, leaving 8 bases unmatched. The CDR3 loop is CAWSHRGKGEAFF. DNA for the CDR3: TGTGCCTGGAGCCACAGGGGAAAGGGTGAAGCTTTCTTT.

The gene calls are TRBV5-6 and TRBJ2-5; 7 positions agree with TRBD1. The germline V gene has CDR1 SGHDT and CDR2 YYEEEE. Losses at the gene ends were 4 bases for V and 0 bases for J; bases not matched to a gene: 9. This CDR3 contains 16 residues. CDR3 protein: CASSTPRDRYQETQYF. The CDR3 DNA is TGTGCCAGCAGCACGCCTCGGGACAGATACCAAGAGACCCAGTACTTC. Variable domain in full (rest from reference TRBV5-6 and TRBJ2-5): DAGVTQSPTHLIKTRGQQVTLRCSPKSGHDTVSWYQQALGQGPQFIFQYYEEEERQRGNFPDRFSGHQFPNYSSELNVNALLLGDSALYLCASSTPRDRYQETQYFGPGTRLLVL.

V gene TRBV7-3 combines with J gene TRBJ2-1; 16 bases are a match to TRBD2. This CDR3 has 19 amino acids. V shed 5 bases, J shed 9 bases, and the junction held 16 bases outside the gene matches. Germline CDR1 reads SGHTA; CDR2 reads FQGTGA. The CDR3 bases are TGTGCCAGCAGCCCCTCAGGGACTAGCGGGGGGGCCTTCTCCCCTGAGCAGTTCTTC. It codes for CASSPSGTSGGAFSPEQFF. The full variable domain, its missing parts supplied by reference TRBV7-3 and TRBJ2-1, is GAGVSQTPSNKVTEKGKYVELRCDPISGHTALYWYRQSLGQGPEFLIYFQGTGAADDSGLPNDRFFAVRPEGSVSTLKIQRTERGDSAVYLCASSPSGTSGGAFSPEQFFGPGTRLTVL.

This clone showed up just a few times. CDR3: CASREIGVYGYTF. The CDR3 DNA is TGCGCCAGCAGGGAAATAGGGGTCTATGGCTACACCTTC. The chain employs TRBV4-1 and TRBJ1-2, with D possibly matching TRBD1 (5 bases). The CDR3 has 13 residues. CDR1 and CDR2 (germline): MGHRA, YSYEKL. Trimming left V 6 bases short and J 4 bases short, with 12 bases between.

The chain recombines TRBV18 with TRBJ1-2; 8 bases align to TRBD1. The CDR3 is made up of 15 amino acids. The J segment lost 0 bases and the V segment lost 5 bases, leaving 5 bases of the junction unmatched. Germline CDR1 is KGHSH and CDR2 is LQKENI. The CDR3 here is CASSSGTGSNYGYTF. The CDR3 DNA is TGTGCCAGCTCAAGTGGGACAGGATCTAACTATGGCTACACCTTC.

The chain links TRBV5-6 to TRBJ2-7, with 11 bases fitting TRBD1. This CDR3 spans 16 amino acids. J was trimmed by 2 bases and V by 2 bases; bases with no gene match: 6. Germline V gene data show CDR1 as SGHDT and CDR2 as YYEEEE. The CDR3 DNA follows: TGTGCCAGCAGCTTCGGGACAGGGGGGCAACCCTACGAGCAGTACTTC. It codes for CASSFGTGGQPYEQYF.

The chain employs TRBV10-3 and TRBJ1-5; the D is unclear. The V gene's germline CDR1 is ENHRY and CDR2 SYGVKD. V was shortened by 10 bases and J by 8 bases, with 24 bases between the two germline ends. There are 15 residues in the CDR3. The CDR3 protein is CATGLDTIRIKPQHF. The CDR3 DNA is TGTGCCACAGGCCTGGATACCATCAGAATCAAGCCCCAGCATTTT.

This clone was observed a handful of times. V and J are TRBV7-2 and TRBJ2-7, with D perhaps matching TRBD2 (6 bases). V gave up 0 bases and J gave up 9 bases, with 18 bases separating them. Per germline, CDR1 SGHTA and CDR2 FQGNSA. CDR3 length: 15 residues. This chain's CDR3 is CASSLAPVSPAGQYF. For the CDR3, the DNA is TGTGCCAGCAGCTTAGCGCCGGTTAGCCCAGCGGGGCAGTACTTC. Full variable domain (outside the CDR3, taken from reference TRBV7-2 and TRBJ2-7): GAGVSQSPSNKVTEKGKDVELRCDPISGHTALYWYRQSLGQGLEFLIYFQGNSAPDKSGLPSDRFSAERTGGSVSTLTIQRTQQEDSAVYLCASSLAPVSPAGQYFGPGTRLTVT.

This clone was seen once. The chain couples TRBV7-2 to TRBJ2-3, with TRBD2 matching over 8 bases. Germline CDR1 is SGHTA and CDR2 is FQGNSA. The trim removed 4 bases at V and 5 bases at J, leaving 8 bases unmatched. The CDR3 consists of 15 residues. The CDR3 sequence: CASSSRGGARDTQYF. CDR3 nucleotide sequence: TGTGCCAGCAGCTCCCGGGGGGGGGCTCGAGATACGCAGTATTTT.

The V and J genes are TRBV13 and TRBJ1-3; D not resolved. V dropped 3 bases and J dropped 0 bases, with 6 bases sitting between them. The CDR3 contains 14 residues. CDR1 is PRHDT, CDR2 FYEKMQ, per germline (reference sequence). DNA for the CDR3: TGTGCCAGCAGCTTGGCAAACTCTGGAAACACCATATATTTT. It translates to CASSLANSGNTIYF.

V gene TRBV15 combines with J gene TRBJ1-2, with TRBD1 matching over 9 bases. The CDR3 has 17 amino acids. Per the germline V gene, CDR1 is LNHNV and CDR2 is YYDKDF (reference sequence). V lost 0 bases and J lost 4; bases outside the gene matches: 9. The CDR3 DNA is TGTGCCACCAGCAGAGATAACACAGGGGGCTGGCGCTATGGCTACACCTTC. Protein: CATSRDNTGGWRYGYTF.

The V and J genes are TRBV4-3 and TRBJ2-1, with TRBD1 matching over 10 bases. The J segment lost 6 bases and the V segment lost 2 bases, leaving 7 bases of the junction unmatched. The CDR3 covers 16 residues. Germline V lookup: CDR1 LGHNA, CDR2 YSLEER. CDR3 nucleotides: TGCGCCAGCAGCCAATTTCAGACAGGGGGCCGCAATGAGCAGTTCTTC. Protein: CASSQFQTGGRNEQFF.

The chain carries TRBV30 and TRBJ1-2; D might be TRBD1 (5 bases). The CDR3 has 14 amino acids. Trimming left V 0 bases short and J 4 bases short, with 12 bases between. CDR1 GTSNPN and CDR2 SVGIG come from the germline V gene (reference sequence). The CDR3 sequence is CAWSVNLDTYGYTF. Here the CDR3 DNA reads TGTGCCTGGAGTGTCAATTTGGACACCTATGGCTACACCTTC.

V gene TRBV5-1 combines with J gene TRBJ2-7; TRBD2 agrees at 10 bases. The CDR3 extends over 16 amino acids. Germline V gene lookup returns CDR1 SGHRS and CDR2 YFSETQ. Germline trimming cut 4 bases from V and 0 bases from J; bases unmatched to any gene: 7. CDR3 loop: CASSIGLAEYSYEQYF. The CDR3 DNA reads TGCGCCAGCAGCATCGGACTAGCGGAGTACTCCTACGAGCAGTACTTC. Complete variable domain (other parts from reference TRBV5-1 and TRBJ2-7): KAGVTQTPRYLIKTRGQQVTLSCSPISGHRSVSWYQQTPGQGLQFLFEYFSETQRNKGNFPGRFSGRQFSNSRSEMNVSTLELGDSALYLCASSIGLAEYSYEQYFGPGTRLTVT.

V is TRBV6-5 and J is TRBJ1-2; D is possibly TRBD1 (5 bases). The germline V gene encodes CDR1 MNHEY and CDR2 SVGAGI. Trimming took off 6 bases at V and 14 bases at J, with 28 bases between the two ends. This CDR3 contains 15 residues. CDR3: CASSLPKIPWQGRTF. The DNA for the CDR3 is TGTGCCAGCAGCCTACCTAAAATTCCGTGGCAGGGAAGAACCTTC.

The chain is built from TRBV30 and TRBJ1-6; D might be TRBD1 (6 bases). Germline V CDR1 and CDR2: GTSNPN, SVGIG (reference sequence). Trimming shortened V by 2 bases and J by 7 bases, and 12 bases separated the two germline ends. The CDR3 extends over 14 amino acids. Written as DNA, the CDR3 is TGTGCCTGGAGTAATTGGGGGCCGAATTCACCCCTCCACTTT. As protein: CAWSNWGPNSPLHF.

The chain links TRBV2 to TRBJ2-7, with a weak D call TRBD2 (7 bases). Germline loops: CDR1 SNHLY, CDR2 FYNNEI. Trimming took off 10 bases at V and 2 bases at J, with 15 bases between the two ends. The CDR3 totals 13 residues. Here the CDR3 DNA reads TGTGCCATGGGGGGGGGCGCCACCTACGAGCAGTACTTC. Encoded protein: CAMGGGATYEQYF. Full variable domain (missing parts from reference TRBV2 and TRBJ2-7): EPEVTQTPSHQVTQMGQEVILRCVPISNHLYFYWYRQILGQKVEFLVSFYNNEISEKSEIFDDQFSVERPDGSNFTLKIRSTKLEDSAMYFCAMGGGATYEQYFGPGTRLTVT.

The chain joins TRBV10-2 to TRBJ1-2, with 9 bases that match TRBD1. The germline gives CDR1 WSHSY, CDR2 SAAADI. J lost 7 bases, V lost 8 bases, and 11 bases had no gene match. This CDR3 spans 14 amino acids. This CDR3 reads CASGRDRGNFGYTF. The CDR3 nucleotides are TGCGCCAGCGGGAGAGACAGGGGGAATTTTGGCTACACCTTC.

A single count supports this clone. The V gene is TRBV5-5, the J gene TRBJ1-3, with no clear D. The CDR3 has 15 residues. The germline gives CDR1 SGHKS, CDR2 YYEKEE (reference sequence). Trimming took 4 bases from V and 4 from J, leaving 15 bases between them. CDR3 loop: CASSPVRDSGNTIYF. CDR3 DNA: TGTGCCAGCAGCCCGGTGAGGGATTCAGGAAACACCATATATTTT.

For the CDR3, the DNA is TGTGCCAGCAGTGAAGGAGTGGAGGTAGAGACCCAGTACTTC. As protein: CASSEGVEVETQYF. The rearrangement joins TRBV6-1 to TRBJ2-5, with D tentatively TRBD2 (5 bases). The CDR3 loop spans 14 amino acids. Germline V CDR1 and CDR2: MNHNS, SASEGT. V was clipped by 1 base and J by 4 bases, with 10 bases between them.

V is TRBV6-6 and J is TRBJ1-4; 8 nucleotides line up with TRBD1. Per the germline V gene, CDR1 is MNHNY and CDR2 is SVGAGI (reference sequence). J gave up 7 bases and V 5 bases, and 15 bases lay outside the gene matches. This CDR3 is built from 17 residues. As DNA, the CDR3 is TGTGCCAGCAGTCAATCCGAAACCGGGACAGGAGGTGAAAAACTGTTTTTT. Protein product: CASSQSETGTGGEKLFF.

The chain joins TRBV13 to TRBJ2-7; 14 bases align to TRBD2. The V and J ends lost 5 bases and 0 bases, in that order; junction bases with no gene match: 9. CDR1 and CDR2 (germline): PRHDT, FYEKMQ (reference sequence). There are 18 residues in the CDR3. The CDR3 sequence: CASSTRTSGGKSSYEQYF. CDR3 DNA: TGTGCCAGCAGCACCCGGACTAGCGGGGGGAAGAGCTCCTACGAGCAGTACTTC.